The rows below give T cell receptor beta chains drawn from one sample of a study of T cell repertoires in ileal Crohn's disease. The table came from immunoSEQ multiplex PCR; TCRdb's copy has only in-frame clones and leaves some out. The table includes 15,000 to 20,000 clones, under 80% detected once. Sequencing was performed on ileal tissue. Every receptor here comes from an adult with Crohn's disease. Both conserved end residues are part of each CDR3. The order of the fields is V gene, J gene, clone size, D gene, CDR3 protein, CDR3 DNA. The D gene is left open where the match is weak. The size field is filled for only some rows; it gives once, few, many or a size class.

>TRBV6-1|TRBJ1-1|-|-
CASSRQTNTEAFF
TGTGCCAGCAGTCGACAGACGAACACTGAAGCTTTCTTT
>TRBV4-2|TRBJ1-2|-|-
CASSQDSGGTGMSYGYTF
TGTGCCAGCAGCCAAGATTCGGGGGGTACAGGGATGAGCTATGGCTACACCTTC
>TRBV7-8|TRBJ1-3|-|-
CATTPNSGNTIYF
TGTGCCACCACACCCAACTCTGGAAACACCATATATTTT
>TRBV11-3|TRBJ2-1|-|-
CASSSPLGGGINNEQFF
TGTGCCAGCAGCTCACCCTTGGGGGGGGGCATCAACAATGAGCAGTTCTTC
>TRBV19|TRBJ1-5|few|-
CASYGGNQPQHF
TGTGCCAGTTACGGGGGGAATCAGCCCCAGCATTTT
>TRBV6-5|TRBJ1-1|-|-
CASRSRGPNTEAFF
TGTGCCAGCAGGTCCAGGGGCCCGAACACTGAAGCTTTCTTT
>TRBV30|TRBJ1-2|-|-
CAWSVLLGYTF
TGTGCCTGGAGTGTACTCCTGGGCTACACCTTC
>TRBV5-1|TRBJ2-3|-|TRBD2
CASSPEGTRSTDTQYF
TGCGCCAGCAGCCCCGAGGGGACTAGGAGCACAGATACGCAGTATTTT
>TRBV6-6|TRBJ2-3|-|TRBD2
CASVGGGTYTDTQYF
TGTGCCAGCGTTGGCGGGGGAACCTACACAGATACGCAGTATTTT
>TRBV5-1|TRBJ2-3|once|TRBD2
CASSFLAGGTDTQYF
TGCGCCAGCAGCTTCCTTGCGGGAGGCACAGATACGCAGTATTTT
>TRBV28|TRBJ2-7|few|-
CASSSPLSGESGLEQYF
TGTGCCAGCAGTTCGCCTTTATCTGGGGAAAGCGGCCTCGAGCAGTACTTC
>TRBV20-1|TRBJ2-1|-|-
CSASSPRGQFF
TGCAGTGCTAGTTCCCCCCGGGGGCAGTTCTTC
>TRBV27|TRBJ1-5|-|TRBD1
CASSPWTGLVGQPQHF
TGTGCCAGCAGTCCTTGGACAGGGTTGGTAGGGCAGCCCCAGCATTTT
>TRBV10-3|TRBJ2-1|-|TRBD2
CAISESSGRASEQFF
TGTGCCATCAGTGAGTCTAGCGGGAGGGCCAGTGAGCAGTTCTTC
>TRBV20-1|TRBJ1-1|-|-
CSARDTEAFF
TGCAGCGCCAGGGACACTGAAGCTTTCTTT